These 28 T cell receptor beta chains originate from one sample sequenced in a study of cytomegalovirus exposure and HLA in healthy donors. PCR used 60 Vbeta primers and 13 Jbeta primers. Some clones are missing from TCRdb's copy, which holds only in-frame ones; the method was immunoSEQ multiplex PCR. The repertoire has about 130,000 clones, 78% of them found once; the top ten carry around 1.8%. The sequenced sample was PBMCs. Receptor source: a woman in her forties in good health and CMV-seronegative.

This chain uses TRBV6-1 with TRBJ2-3; 14 bases map to TRBD2. CDR1 is MNHNS and CDR2 is SASEGT in the germline V gene. The CDR3 totals 14 residues. Trimming at V came to 9 bases and at J to 4 bases, leaving 3 bases not matched to a gene. The CDR3 region has the DNA TGTGCCAGTCTGGGACTAGCGGGAGCAGATACGCAGTATTTT. This gives the protein CASLGLAGADTQYF.

The chain joins TRBV28 to TRBJ2-3; 8 bases map to TRBD1. This CDR3 contains 15 residues. Germline loops: CDR1 MDHEN, CDR2 SYDVKM. Trimming removed 7 bases from V and 2 bases from J; junction bases left unmatched: 8. The CDR3 here is CASKLVQGATDTQYF. The CDR3 coding sequence is TGTGCCAGCAAACTGGTGCAGGGGGCCACAGATACGCAGTATTTT.

The V gene is TRBV6-5, the J gene TRBJ1-1; 9 bases match TRBD1. From germline, CDR1 is MNHEY and CDR2 SVGAGI. The CDR3 totals 14 residues. V lost 6 bases, J lost 3 bases, and 5 bases stayed unmatched. The CDR3 loop is CASRGDRADTEAFF. The CDR3 region has the DNA TGTGCCAGCAGGGGGGACAGGGCGGACACTGAAGCTTTCTTT.

The chain couples TRBV6-1 to TRBJ2-6; 11 nucleotides match TRBD1. The CDR3 has 16 amino acids. Germline assignment: CDR1 MNHNS and CDR2 SASEGT. Germline trimming cut 4 bases from V and 4 bases from J; bases unmatched to any gene: 3. In DNA, the CDR3 is TGTGCCAGCAGTGGGACAGGGGGCTCCGGGGCCAACGTCCTGACTTTC. As protein: CASSGTGGSGANVLTF.

The V and J genes are TRBV11-3 and TRBJ2-2; D remains unclear. Trimming removed 7 bases at V and 5 bases at J, with 8 bases between. The CDR3 totals 12 residues. In germline, CDR1 is SGHNT, CDR2 YENEEA. CDR3 coding DNA: TGTGCCAGCACCAGGAAAACCGGGGAGCTGTTTTTT. Amino acids: CASTRKTGELFF.

J is TRBJ1-2 and V is TRBV4-2, with 7 bases matching TRBD1. Per germline, CDR1 LGHNA and CDR2 YNFKEQ. The CDR3 runs to 14 residues. The V segment lost 1 base and the J segment 8 bases; nucleotides outside the gene matches: 7. In DNA, the CDR3 is TGTGCCAGCAGCCAAGCGCAGGGGGGAAACGGCTACACCTTC. Translation: CASSQAQGGNGYTF.

The CDR3 reads CASSRAPYRGSDGELFF. In nucleotides, the CDR3 is TGCGCCAGCAGCCGGGCCCCTTATCGGGGTTCCGACGGGGAGCTGTTTTTT. This chain connects TRBV5-1 to TRBJ2-2, with D possibly TRBD2 on 5 matching bases. V was pared by 4 bases and J by 7 bases, with 23 bases between. The CDR3 spans 17 residues. The germline V gene has CDR1 SGHRS and CDR2 YFSETQ. Full variable domain (rest looked up from reference TRBV5-1 and TRBJ2-2): KAGVTQTPRYLIKTRGQQVTLSCSPISGHRSVSWYQQTPGQGLQFLFEYFSETQRNKGNFPGRFSGRQFSNSRSEMNVSTLELGDSALYLCASSRAPYRGSDGELFFGEGSRLTVL.

The chain joins TRBV27 to TRBJ2-4, with D maybe TRBD1 (6 bases). V lost 6 bases, J lost 7 bases, and 13 bases lay in between. This CDR3 is 13 amino acids long. The V gene's germline CDR1 is MNHEY and CDR2 SMNVEV (reference sequence). The DNA for the CDR3 is TGTGCCAGCAGCTCCCGAACAGGGAACATTCAGTACTTC. Amino acids: CASSSRTGNIQYF.

The rearrangement uses TRBV28 and TRBJ1-1, with TRBD1 matching 8 bases. CDR3 length equals 15 residues. Germline CDR1 MDHEN, CDR2 SYDVKM. V was clipped by 5 bases and J by 0 bases; unmatched bases: 5. The CDR3, as DNA: TGTGCCAGCAGTACGCAGGGGGCTCTGAACACTGAAGCTTTCTTT. It specifies CASSTQGALNTEAFF.

This clone is a singleton in its sample. The rearrangement links TRBV6-1 to TRBJ2-2; 14 bases agree with TRBD2. The germline V gene has CDR1 MNHNS and CDR2 SASEGT. With V trimmed by 3 bases and J by 3 bases, 12 bases remained unmatched. The CDR3 consists of 20 residues. CDR3 protein: CASSDQEGGLAGVHTGELFF. The DNA for the CDR3 is TGTGCCAGCAGTGACCAAGAGGGGGGACTAGCGGGAGTTCACACCGGGGAGCTGTTTTTT.

This chain uses TRBV5-1 with TRBJ1-1, with D tentatively TRBD1 (5 bases). V dropped 0 bases and J dropped 6 bases, with 12 bases sitting between them. Looked up from germline, CDR1 is SGHRS and CDR2 is YFSETQ. The CDR3 has 14 residues. In DNA, the CDR3 is TGCGCCAGCAGCTTGGGACAGCTGGGGCCTGAAGCTTTCTTT. It encodes CASSLGQLGPEAFF. The whole variable domain, remainder taken from reference TRBV5-1 and TRBJ1-1, is KAGVTQTPRYLIKTRGQQVTLSCSPISGHRSVSWYQQTPGQGLQFLFEYFSETQRNKGNFPGRFSGRQFSNSRSEMNVSTLELGDSALYLCASSLGQLGPEAFFGQGTRLTVV.

The genes are TRBV29-1 and TRBJ2-5; no firm D call. The CDR3 spans 11 residues. The V gene's germline CDR1 is SQVTM and CDR2 ANQGSEA. V lost 4 bases, J lost 9 bases, and 12 bases lay in between. This CDR3 is CSVAPHEAQYF. The CDR3 DNA follows: TGCAGCGTTGCCCCTCACGAGGCCCAGTACTTC.

The V call is TRBV5-1, the J call TRBJ2-1, with D uncertain. V gave up 0 bases and J gave up 9 bases, with 7 bases separating them. This CDR3 has 12 residues. CDR1 SGHRS and CDR2 YFSETQ come from the germline V gene. In nucleotides, the CDR3 is TGCGCCAGCAGCTTGGAGATCGGTGAGCAGTTCTTC. Its protein is CASSLEIGEQFF.

A few counts support this clone. The chain has TRBV11-2 and TRBJ2-5; D gene ambiguous. The V gene lost 5 bases and the J gene lost 4 bases, with 20 bases spanning the gap. The CDR3 runs to 16 residues. From germline, CDR1 is SGHAT and CDR2 FQNNGV. DNA of the CDR3: TGTGCCAGCAGCGCCCAAGACGGTATTACAGCAGAGACCCAGTACTTC. Translation: CASSAQDGITAETQYF.

This sequence joins TRBV20-1 and TRBJ2-5; D is unclear. CDR1 is DFQATT and CDR2 is SNEGSKA in the germline V gene (reference sequence). The CDR3 covers 11 residues. V lost 7 bases and J lost 2, with 8 bases in between. The CDR3 DNA sequence: TGCAGTGGTGGCTTACAAGAGACCCAGTACTTC. Its protein is CSGGLQETQYF.

By share, this clone counts as medium-sized. The V call is TRBV13, the J call TRBJ2-6, with a weak D call TRBD2 (6 bases). The CDR3 has 17 residues. Trimming shortened V by 6 bases and J by 3 bases, and 18 bases separated the two germline ends. CDR1 is PRHDT, CDR2 FYEKMQ, per germline (reference sequence). The CDR3 spells CASRWRGASGGANVLTF. The DNA of the CDR3 is TGTGCCAGCAGGTGGAGGGGTGCGAGTGGTGGGGCCAACGTCCTGACTTTC.

This rearrangement joins TRBV5-4 to TRBJ1-2; 7 bases fit TRBD1. Germline V gene sequence: CDR1 SGHNT, CDR2 YYREEE (reference sequence). This CDR3 has 14 amino acids. J lost 4 bases, V lost 0 bases, and 3 bases had no gene match. The CDR3 coding sequence is TGTGCCAGCAGCTTGGAGCAGGGGGTCTATGGCTACACCTTC. Translated, it gives CASSLEQGVYGYTF.

V is TRBV7-9 and J is TRBJ2-3, with TRBD2 matching over 7 bases. CDR3 length equals 13 residues. The germline CDR1 and CDR2 sequences are SEHNR and FQNEAQ (reference sequence). The V segment lost 8 bases and the J segment 4 bases; nucleotides outside the gene matches: 6. CDR3 coding DNA: TGTGCCAGCGGCCCGGCGGGAGCAGATACGCAGTATTTT. Its translation: CASGPAGADTQYF.

This clone has more than one count but fewer than ten. This chain links TRBV7-3 with TRBJ1-4; possibly TRBD1 for D (5 bases). V was cut by 6 bases and J by 2 bases, with 13 bases left in between. CDR3 length: 15 amino acids. Germline V gene sequence: CDR1 SGHTA, CDR2 FQGTGA. This CDR3 reads CASSRPGLTNEKLFF. As DNA, the CDR3 is TGTGCCAGCAGTCGGCCAGGGCTGACTAATGAAAAACTGTTTTTT.

The chain recombines TRBV18 with TRBJ2-1; 13 bases match TRBD2. The CDR3 contains 16 residues. V trimming: 4 bases; J trimming: 8 bases; junction bases outside the gene matches: 8. Germline CDR1 KGHSH, CDR2 LQKENI. CDR3 amino acids: CASSRKTSGGADEQFF. The CDR3 DNA sequence: TGTGCCAGCTCACGAAAAACTAGCGGGGGGGCGGATGAGCAGTTCTTC.

This clone was observed a few times. The chain is built from TRBV7-2 and TRBJ2-5, with TRBD2 identical over 8 bases. Trimming took 4 bases from V and 5 from J; bases not matched to a gene: 9. CDR1 SGHTA and CDR2 FQGNSA come from the germline V gene. This CDR3 region has 15 residues. The DNA of the CDR3 is TGTGCCAGCAGCTACATCGGGGGGGGTGGGGAGACCCAGTACTTC. Protein sequence: CASSYIGGGGETQYF.

This clone was detected once. CDR3 nucleotides: TGTGCCATCAGTGAGTCCGGGTCTGAGAGTTCCAATGAGCAGTTCTTC. This codes for CAISESGSESSNEQFF. V is TRBV10-3 and J is TRBJ2-1; D is ambiguous. This CDR3 is 16 amino acids long. V lost 0 bases and J 6 bases, leaving 15 bases between the germline ends. CDR1 is ENHRY and CDR2 is SYGVKD in the germline V gene.

The chain carries TRBV7-9 and TRBJ2-7; weak D call: TRBD1 (5 bases). The CDR3 contains 15 residues. Germline lookup yields CDR1 SEHNR and CDR2 FQNEAQ (reference sequence). The V end was cut by 5 bases, the J end by 6 bases, with 20 bases between. In DNA form, the CDR3 reads TGTGCCAGCAGCCATCCCTTCCAGGGTCCGAGCGAGCAGTACTTC. Protein: CASSHPFQGPSEQYF.

The chain employs TRBV4-1 and TRBJ1-3, with D maybe TRBD1 (6 bases). The germline V gene encodes CDR1 MGHRA and CDR2 YSYEKL. The CDR3 consists of 15 residues. Trimming pared 6 bases from V and 2 bases from J, leaving 14 bases between. CDR3 protein: CASSPDRSTGNTIYF. The CDR3 DNA follows: TGCGCCAGCAGTCCCGACAGGAGTACTGGAAACACCATATATTTT.

This clone occurred a few times. The chain recombines TRBV7-3 with TRBJ1-1, with a tentative D call TRBD1 (6 bases). CDR1 and CDR2 from the germline V gene are SGHTA and FQGTGA. V lost 5 bases and J 4 bases, leaving 17 bases between the germline ends. This CDR3 has 15 residues. The CDR3 loop reads CASSARGGMGTEAFF. CDR3 in DNA: TGTGCCAGCAGCGCCCGGGGGGGCATGGGCACTGAAGCTTTCTTT.

The rearrangement joins TRBV7-8 to TRBJ1-2; weak D call: TRBD1 (5 bases). Germline V gives CDR1 SGHVS, CDR2 FQNEAQ. V lost 1 base, J lost 2 bases, and 11 bases lay in between. The CDR3 runs 15 residues. CDR3 sequence reads: CASSLGGTANYGYTF. In nucleotides, the CDR3 is TGTGCCAGCAGCTTAGGAGGGACTGCCAACTATGGCTACACCTTC.

V is TRBV9 and J is TRBJ2-7; TRBD2 is a possible D gene (6 bases). V was pared by 3 bases and J by 3 bases, with 10 bases between. CDR3 length equals 13 residues. CDR1 and CDR2 (germline): SGDLS, YYNGEE. DNA of the CDR3: TGTGCCAGCAGCGGCGACGGGGGCTACGAGCAGTACTTC. Residues: CASSGDGGYEQYF.

This chain connects TRBV5-1 to TRBJ2-5; D is perhaps TRBD1 (5 bases). Germline CDR1 SGHRS, CDR2 YFSETQ. Deletions cut 0 bases from V and 3 bases from J, with 9 bases between. This CDR3 comprises 14 residues. DNA of the CDR3: TGCGCCAGCAGCTTGGGAGGCAGGGAAGAGACCCAGTACTTC. This encodes CASSLGGREETQYF.